This TCR beta chain was identified during a study of blood T cell repertoires in COVID-19. Overall study context: Acute-phase and convalescent COVID-19 samples originated in the United States, Italy and Spain.

Some clones are missing from TCRdb's copy, which holds only in-frame ones; the method was immunoSEQ multiplex PCR. The table has approximately 210,000 clones, about 88% seen once. There are 13 residues in the CDR3. V was trimmed by 4 bases and J by 8 bases, leaving 15 bases between them. The V gene's germline CDR1 is SGDLS and CDR2 YYNGEE. The V call is TRBV9, the J call TRBJ1-1; D possibly corresponds to TRBD1 (6 bases). The source of this sequence is a woman between 40 and 50 years old with acute or convalescent COVID-19. Sequencing used peripheral blood. The CDR3 DNA reads TGTGCCAGCAGCTCCACCCCCGGGACAGAAGCTTTCTTT. It translates to CASSSTPGTEAFF.